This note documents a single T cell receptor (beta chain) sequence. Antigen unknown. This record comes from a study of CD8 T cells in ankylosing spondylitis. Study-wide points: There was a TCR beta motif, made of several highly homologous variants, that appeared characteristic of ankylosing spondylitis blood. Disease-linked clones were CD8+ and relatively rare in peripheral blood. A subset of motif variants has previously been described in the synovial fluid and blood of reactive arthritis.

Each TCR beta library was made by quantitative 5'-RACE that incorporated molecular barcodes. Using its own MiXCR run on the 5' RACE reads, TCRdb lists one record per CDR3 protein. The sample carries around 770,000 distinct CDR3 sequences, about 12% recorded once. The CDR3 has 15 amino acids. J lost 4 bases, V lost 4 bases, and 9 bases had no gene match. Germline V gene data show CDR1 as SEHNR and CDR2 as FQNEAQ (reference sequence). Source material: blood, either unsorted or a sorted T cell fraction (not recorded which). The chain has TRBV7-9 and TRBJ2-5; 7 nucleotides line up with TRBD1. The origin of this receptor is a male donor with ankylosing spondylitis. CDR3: CASSSYRGLGETQYF. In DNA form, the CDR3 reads TGTGCCAGCAGCTCCTACAGGGGCTTGGGAGAGACCCAGTACTTC. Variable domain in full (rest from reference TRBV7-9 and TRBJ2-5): DTGVSQNPRHKITKRGQNVTFRCDPISEHNRLYWYRQTLGQGPEFLTYFQNEAQLEKSRLLSDRFSAERPKGSFSTLEIQRTEQGDSAMYLCASSSYRGLGETQYFGPGTRLLVL.